This section outlines one T cell receptor (beta chain) sequence together with its context. The data are from a study of cytomegalovirus exposure and HLA in healthy donors. It was with 60 Vbeta and 13 Jbeta primers that the PCR ran. In the authors' workflow: Unique TCR beta chains totaled 80 million to 100 million in a later count, with roughly 10 million of them shared. Some clones are missing from TCRdb's copy, which holds only in-frame ones; the method was immunoSEQ multiplex PCR. That table furnishes V, J and clone size, whereas the DNA furnished D and trimming. The sample comprises 200,000 or so clones, 65% to 85% of which are singletons, and roughly 0.097% rests with the top ten. V lost 4 bases to trimming and J lost 2 bases; unmatched junction nucleotides: 1. The CDR3 spans 13 residues. CDR1 is GTSNPN, CDR2 SVGIG, per germline (reference sequence).

The source is a boy between 2 and 10 years old in good health and CMV-seronegative. The specimen sequenced was PBMCs. This chain joins TRBV30 and TRBJ1-3; 8 nucleotides line up with TRBD1. The CDR3 protein is CAWKDRAGNTIYF. The CDR3, as DNA: TGTGCCTGGAAGGACAGGGCTGGAAACACCATATATTTT. Together with reference TRBV30 and TRBJ1-3, the CDR3 gives the full variable domain: SQTIHQWPATLVQPVGSPLSLECTVEGTSNPNLYWYRQAAGRGLQLLFYSVGIGQISSEVPQNLSASRPQDRQFILSSKKLLLSDSGFYLCAWKDRAGNTIYFGEGSWLTVV.